This passage covers 26 T cell receptor beta chains from one sample sequenced in a study of shared clonotypes between healthy human individuals. Sequencing used immunoSEQ multiplex PCR; TCRdb keeps in-frame clones, though not all of them. The sample lists about 730,000 clones, roughly 72% occurring once. Sequencing used memory CD4+ T cells sorted from blood. Specified subset: CD45RA-negative fraction. The receptors stem from a woman aged 25 to 39 in good health.

There are many counts of this clone. The chain carries TRBV5-1 and TRBJ2-3; 7 nucleotides agree with TRBD1. CDR3 length: 14 amino acids. J was trimmed by 2 bases and V by 8 bases; bases with no gene match: 8. The germline CDR1 and CDR2 sequences are SGHRS and YFSETQ. CDR3 protein: CASLLGTATDTQYF. Written as DNA, the CDR3 is TGCGCCAGTCTTCTAGGGACAGCCACAGATACGCAGTATTTT.

The genes are TRBV18 and TRBJ1-2; 12 positions agree with TRBD1. V was clipped by 2 bases and J by 5 bases; unmatched bases: 3. The germline V gene encodes CDR1 KGHSH and CDR2 LQKENI. The CDR3 covers 15 residues. The CDR3 nucleotides are TGTGCCAGCTCACCAAGGGACAGGGGGCCATATGGCTACACCTTC. It codes for CASSPRDRGPYGYTF.

As regards this clone: It may be a read error: a sequence one base away is much more abundant. In the same sample, other DNA sequences code for this CDR3. This chain joins TRBV29-1 and TRBJ2-7; D gene ambiguous. The length of the CDR3 is 11 residues. Germline V lookup: CDR1 SQVTM, CDR2 ANQGSEA. Trimming removed 4 bases at V and 3 bases at J, with 7 bases between. CDR3 bases: TGCAGCGTTGGCTGGGACTACGAGCAGTACTTC. Its protein is CSVGWDYEQYF.

The rearrangement uses TRBV7-3 and TRBJ2-2; 7 nucleotides align to TRBD2. CDR3 size: 14 residues. Germline assignment: CDR1 SGHTA and CDR2 FQGTGA. The V and J ends lost 4 bases and 4 bases, in that order; junction bases with no gene match: 3. The CDR3 sequence: CASSSGGSTGELFF. The CDR3 DNA follows: TGTGCCAGCAGCTCTGGCGGGAGCACCGGGGAGCTGTTTTTT. The full variable domain, rest sourced from reference TRBV7-3 and TRBJ2-2, is GAGVSQTPSNKVTEKGKYVELRCDPISGHTALYWYRQSLGQGPEFLIYFQGTGAADDSGLPNDRFFAVRPEGSVSTLKIQRTERGDSAVYLCASSSGGSTGELFFGEGSRLTVL.

The rearrangement uses TRBV10-2 and TRBJ2-5; D gene unclear. CDR3 length: 11 residues. The germline CDR1 and CDR2 sequences are WSHSY and SAAADI. The V gene lost 1 base and the J gene lost 5 bases, with 2 bases spanning the gap. The CDR3 spells CASSEWETQYF. CDR3 coding DNA: TGCGCCAGCAGTGAGTGGGAGACCCAGTACTTC.

The rearrangement uses TRBV12-2 and TRBJ1-1. TRBV12-2 is labeled a pseudogene. The CDR3 length is 17 residues. Here the CDR3 DNA reads TGTGCAAGTCGCTTAGATCGGGAGGGGGCTGGGCTCACTGAAGCTTTCTTT. Amino acid sequence: CASRLDREGAGLTEAFF.

This clone has a single count. CDR3 coding DNA: TGCAGCGTTGTTCTCTCACTGAACACTGAAGCTTTCTTT. Translated: CSVVLSLNTEAFF. The chain couples TRBV29-1 to TRBJ1-1; D is unresolved. Trimming removed 4 bases at V and 0 bases at J, with 9 bases between. Germline-derived CDR1 and CDR2 are SQVTM and ANQGSEA. The CDR3 length is 13 residues.

The chain carries TRBV7-9 and TRBJ1-2; no reliable D call. This CDR3 spans 15 amino acids. V lost 5 bases to trimming and J lost 0 bases, with 13 bases between them. Germline CDR1 SEHNR, CDR2 FQNEAQ (reference sequence). The CDR3 nucleotides are TGTGCCAGCAGCACTGGGGTGGCCTCTAACTATGGCTACACCTTC. Translating it yields CASSTGVASNYGYTF.

This rearrangement joins TRBV28 to TRBJ2-7; 7 bases match TRBD2. This CDR3 is built from 15 residues. Per the germline V gene, CDR1 is MDHEN and CDR2 is SYDVKM. J was trimmed by 0 bases and V by 5 bases; bases with no gene match: 7. CDR3 amino acids: CASSPLAGDSYEQYF. The CDR3 bases are TGTGCCAGCAGTCCCCTGGCGGGAGACTCCTACGAGCAGTACTTC. Combining the CDR3 with reference TRBV28 and TRBJ2-7 gives the whole variable domain DVKVTQSSRYLVKRTGEKVFLECVQDMDHENMFWYRQDPGLGLRLIYFSYDVKMKEKGDIPEGYSVSREKKERFSLILESASTNQTSMYLCASSPLAGDSYEQYFGPGTRLTVT.

The chain recombines TRBV12-5 with TRBJ1-1; TRBD1 might be the D (6 bases). CDR3 length: 15 residues. V lost 2 bases and J 1 base, leaving 11 bases between the germline ends. CDR1 and CDR2 from the germline V gene are LGHNT and FRNRAP. The CDR3 reads CASGLRGDGNTEAFF. The CDR3 DNA reads TGTGCTAGTGGTTTGAGGGGGGACGGGAACACTGAAGCTTTCTTT.

V and J are TRBV30 and TRBJ1-1; D might be TRBD1 (6 bases). The germline CDR1 and CDR2 sequences are GTSNPN and SVGIG (reference sequence). This CDR3 has 15 residues. Trimming cost V 0 bases and J 6 bases, with 17 bases left between them. CDR3 nucleotides: TGTGCCTGGAGTGTACGTATAACAGGGTCCGCTGAAGCTTTCTTT. Amino acid sequence: CAWSVRITGSAEAFF.

This clone was counted a single time. In nucleotides, the CDR3 is TGTGCCAGCAGCATGGGAAGACAGGGAGGGGGAGAGACCCAGTACTTC. Residues: CASSMGRQGGGETQYF. The chain is built from TRBV9 and TRBJ2-5; D may be TRBD1 or TRBD2 (7 bases each). Germline V gene data show CDR1 as SGDLS and CDR2 as YYNGEE. The V end was cut by 4 bases, the J end by 4 bases, with 20 bases between. This CDR3 is built from 16 residues.

V usage is TRBV28 and J usage is TRBJ2-7; D is perhaps TRBD1 (6 bases). V lost 2 bases and J lost 5, with 19 bases in between. CDR1 is MDHEN, CDR2 SYDVKM, per germline. The CDR3 length is 16 residues. This CDR3 reads CASSLRRGKGHNEQYF. The CDR3 DNA sequence: TGTGCCAGCAGTTTAAGAAGGGGGAAAGGCCACAACGAGCAGTACTTC.

Notes on this clone: This same CDR3 is encoded by further DNA sequences in the sample. J is TRBJ2-1 and V is TRBV2; 13 positions agree with TRBD2. Trimming cost V 5 bases and J 7 bases; bases outside gene matches: 5. The CDR3 is made up of 15 amino acids. CDR1 and CDR2 (germline): SNHLY, FYNNEI. CDR3 sequence reads: CASSKLAGGPNEQFF. The CDR3 DNA follows: TGTGCCAGCAGTAAACTAGCGGGAGGGCCTAATGAGCAGTTCTTC. The full variable domain, with the rest looked up from reference TRBV2 and TRBJ2-1, is EPEVTQTPSHQVTQMGQEVILRCVPISNHLYFYWYRQILGQKVEFLVSFYNNEISEKSEIFDDQFSVERPDGSNFTLKIRSTKLEDSAMYFCASSKLAGGPNEQFFGPGTRLTVL.

The gene calls are TRBV5-4 and TRBJ2-5; D is undetermined. The V end was cut by 0 bases, the J end by 5 bases, with 11 bases between. CDR3 length: 14 amino acids. Germline V gives CDR1 SGHNT, CDR2 YYREEE (reference sequence). This CDR3 is CASSLAAERETQYF. The CDR3 DNA reads TGTGCCAGCAGCTTGGCCGCAGAAAGGGAGACCCAGTACTTC. The variable domain in full, with the rest retrieved from reference TRBV5-4 and TRBJ2-5, is ETGVTQSPTHLIKTRGQQVTLRCSSQSGHNTVSWYQQALGQGPQFIFQYYREEENGRGNFPPRFSGLQFPNYSSELNVNALELDDSALYLCASSLAAERETQYFGPGTRLLVL.

The rearrangement joins TRBV5-4 to TRBJ2-7; 8 bases are a match to TRBD1. Trimming cost V 0 bases and J 4 bases; bases outside gene matches: 3. The CDR3 length is 14 residues. The V gene's germline CDR1 is SGHNT and CDR2 YYREEE (reference sequence). CDR3 bases: TGTGCCAGCAGCTTGGCCAGGGGGCAATACGAGCAGTACTTC. Amino acid sequence: CASSLARGQYEQYF.

On this clone: This sample includes further DNA sequences coding for the same CDR3. The chain employs TRBV18 and TRBJ1-1; D possibly corresponds to TRBD1 (6 bases). The CDR3 is made up of 14 amino acids. Trimming took 6 bases from V and 3 from J, leaving 14 bases between them. Germline CDR1 and CDR2: KGHSH and LQKENI. CDR3: CASSPSGGDTEAFF. CDR3 nucleotides: TGTGCCAGCTCGCCCTCGGGGGGCGACACTGAAGCTTTCTTT. The complete variable domain, with remaining parts taken from reference TRBV18 and TRBJ1-1, reads NAGVMQNPRHLVRRRGQEARLRCSPMKGHSHVYWYRQLPEEGLKFMVYLQKENIIDESGMPKERFSAEFPKEGPSILRIQQVVRGDSAAYFCASSPSGGDTEAFFGQGTRLTVV.

The V gene is TRBV5-1, the J gene TRBJ2-3; no firm D call. V lost 4 bases to trimming and J lost 0 bases, with 9 bases between them. The CDR3 length is 14 residues. Germline assignment: CDR1 SGHRS and CDR2 YFSETQ. CDR3 nucleotide sequence: TGCGCCAGCAGCACTAAGACTAGCACAGATACGCAGTATTTT. This sequence encodes CASSTKTSTDTQYF.

The chain uses TRBV18 and TRBJ2-1, with a tentative D call TRBD2 (6 bases). The CDR3 covers 13 residues. Per germline, CDR1 KGHSH and CDR2 LQKENI. V was shortened by 5 bases and J by 6 bases, with 11 bases between the two germline ends. The CDR3 bases are TGTGCCAGCTCATCGGGAGTTGGCAATGAGCAGTTCTTC. Translating gives CASSSGVGNEQFF.

This clone has a single count. The rearrangement uses TRBV5-1 and TRBJ2-2; TRBD2 agrees at 9 bases. This CDR3 region has 17 residues. Germline V CDR1 and CDR2: SGHRS, YFSETQ. J lost 1 base, V lost 0 bases, and 4 bases had no gene match. The CDR3 is CASSLDTSGLNTGELFF. The CDR3 DNA reads as TGCGCCAGCAGCTTGGATACTAGCGGGCTGAACACCGGGGAGCTGTTTTTT.

This clone was detected a few times. A much larger clone sits a single nucleotide away, making a read error possible. The chain recombines TRBV11-2 with TRBJ1-5, with D unclear. The CDR3 is 13 residues long. Germline CDR1 is SGHAT and CDR2 is FQNNGV. The CDR3 DNA reads TGTGCCAGCAGCGTAGATAGCAATCAGCCCCAGCATTTT. The encoded protein is CASSVDSNQPQHF.

This chain connects TRBV19 to TRBJ2-5, with D unclear. The CDR3 length is 15 residues. Trimming removed 5 bases from V and 0 bases from J, with 13 bases in between. CDR1 is LNHDA and CDR2 is SQIVND in the germline V gene (reference sequence). Written as DNA, the CDR3 is TGTGCCAGTAGTGGCCGACGACGGTACCAAGAGACCCAGTACTTC. It encodes CASSGRRRYQETQYF.

The chain has TRBV5-4 and TRBJ2-1; D unclear. The CDR3 covers 14 residues. The germline V gene has CDR1 SGHNT and CDR2 YYREEE (reference sequence). Trimming pared 0 bases from V and 6 bases from J, leaving 10 bases between. The chain's CDR3 is CASSLVSPGNEQFF. CDR3 nucleotide sequence: TGTGCCAGCAGCTTGGTTTCTCCCGGCAATGAGCAGTTCTTC.

CDR3 sequence (DNA): TGCGCCAGCAGCCCCGGGGCTAGCAGTGGGCAAGAGACCCAGTACTTC. It codes for CASSPGASSGQETQYF. This chain uses TRBV5-1 with TRBJ2-5; D might be TRBD1 or TRBD2, each matching 5 bases. The V gene lost 4 bases and the J gene lost 2 bases, with 18 bases spanning the gap. The germline V gene has CDR1 SGHRS and CDR2 YFSETQ. The CDR3 runs to 16 residues.

Regarding this clone: In the same sample, other DNA sequences code for this CDR3. The J gene is TRBJ1-5, the V gene TRBV5-1; D is ambiguous. Trimming cost V 0 bases and J 6 bases, with 7 bases left between them. The CDR3 consists of 13 residues. Per the germline V gene, CDR1 is SGHRS and CDR2 is YFSETQ. In DNA form, the CDR3 reads TGCGCCAGCAGCTTGGCCTTGGGTCAGCCCCAGCATTTT. It encodes CASSLALGQPQHF.

This clone was seen many times. Other DNA sequences from this sample encode an identical CDR3 as well. The chain has TRBV18 and TRBJ2-6; D remains unclear. The CDR3 length is 15 residues. V was pared by 3 bases and J by 0 bases, with 6 bases between. In germline, CDR1 is KGHSH, CDR2 LQKENI. Here the CDR3 reads CASSPESSGANVLTF. CDR3 sequence (DNA): TGTGCCAGCTCACCCGAGAGCTCTGGGGCCAACGTCCTGACTTTC.